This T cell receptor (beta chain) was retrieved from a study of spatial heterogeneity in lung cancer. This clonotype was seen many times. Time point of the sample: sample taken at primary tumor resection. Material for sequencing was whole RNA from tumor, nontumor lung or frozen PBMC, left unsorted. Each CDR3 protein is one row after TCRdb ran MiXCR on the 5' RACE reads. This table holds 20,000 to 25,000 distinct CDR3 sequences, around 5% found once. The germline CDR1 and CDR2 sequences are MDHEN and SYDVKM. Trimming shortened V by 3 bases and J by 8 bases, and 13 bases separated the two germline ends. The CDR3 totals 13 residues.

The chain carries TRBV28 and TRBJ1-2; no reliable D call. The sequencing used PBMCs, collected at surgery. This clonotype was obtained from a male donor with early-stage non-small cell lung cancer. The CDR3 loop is CASSLPDLGGYTF. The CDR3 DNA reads TGTGCCAGCAGTTTGCCCGACCTAGGGGGCTACACCTTC.